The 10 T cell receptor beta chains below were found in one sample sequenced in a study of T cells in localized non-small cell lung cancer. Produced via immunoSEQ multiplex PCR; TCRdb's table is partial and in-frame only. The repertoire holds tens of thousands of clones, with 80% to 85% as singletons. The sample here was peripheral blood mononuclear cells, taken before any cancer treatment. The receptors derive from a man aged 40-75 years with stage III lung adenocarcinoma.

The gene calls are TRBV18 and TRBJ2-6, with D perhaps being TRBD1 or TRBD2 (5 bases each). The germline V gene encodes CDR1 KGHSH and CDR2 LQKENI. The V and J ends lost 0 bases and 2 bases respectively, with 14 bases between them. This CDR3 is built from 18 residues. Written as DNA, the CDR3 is TGTGCCAGCTCACCACCGGGGGATATCACCACTGGGGCCAACGTCCTGACTTTC. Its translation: CASSPPGDITTGANVLTF.

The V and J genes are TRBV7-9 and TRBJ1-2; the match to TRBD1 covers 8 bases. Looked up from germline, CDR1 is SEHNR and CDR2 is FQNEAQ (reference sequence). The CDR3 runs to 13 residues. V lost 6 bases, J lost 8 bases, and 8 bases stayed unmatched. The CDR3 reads CASRYGQGSGYTF. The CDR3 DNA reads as TGTGCCAGCAGATACGGACAGGGCTCCGGCTACACCTTC.

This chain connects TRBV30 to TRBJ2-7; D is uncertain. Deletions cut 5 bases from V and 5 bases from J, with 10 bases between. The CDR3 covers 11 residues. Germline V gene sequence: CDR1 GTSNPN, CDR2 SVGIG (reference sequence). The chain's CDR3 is CAWGPFHEQYF. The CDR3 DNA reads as TGTGCCTGGGGGCCATTCCACGAGCAGTACTTC.

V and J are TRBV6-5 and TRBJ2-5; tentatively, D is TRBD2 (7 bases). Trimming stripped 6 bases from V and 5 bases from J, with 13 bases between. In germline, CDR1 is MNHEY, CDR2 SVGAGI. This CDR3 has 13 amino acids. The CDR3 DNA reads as TGTGCCAGCAGCAGCGGGACACCGGAGACCCAGTACTTC. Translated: CASSSGTPETQYF.

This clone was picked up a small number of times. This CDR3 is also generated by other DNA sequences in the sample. CDR3 amino acids: CASSAATGGLHEQYF. The CDR3 DNA reads TGTGCCAGCAGCGCCGCGACAGGGGGGCTCCACGAGCAGTACTTC. The rearrangement links TRBV13 to TRBJ2-7, with 9 bases identical to TRBD1. The CDR3 is 15 amino acids. Germline CDR1 reads PRHDT; CDR2 reads FYEKMQ (reference sequence). V was pared by 5 bases and J by 5 bases, with 10 bases of the junction left unmatched. Combining the CDR3 with reference TRBV13 and TRBJ2-7 gives the whole variable domain AAGVIQSPRHLIKEKRETATLKCYPIPRHDTVYWYQQGPGQDPQFLISFYEKMQSDKGSIPDRFSAQQFSDYHSELNMSSLELGDSALYFCASSAATGGLHEQYFGPGTRLTVT.

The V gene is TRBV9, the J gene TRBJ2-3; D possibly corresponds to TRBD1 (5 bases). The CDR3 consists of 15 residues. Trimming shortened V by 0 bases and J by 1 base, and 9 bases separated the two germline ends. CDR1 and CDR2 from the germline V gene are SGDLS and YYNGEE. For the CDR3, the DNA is TGTGCCAGCAGCGTAGGAGGACATGGCACAGATACGCAGTATTTT. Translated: CASSVGGHGTDTQYF. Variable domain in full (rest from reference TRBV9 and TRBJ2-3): DSGVTQTPKHLITATGQRVTLRCSPRSGDLSVYWYQQSLDQGLQFLIQYYNGEERAKGNILERFSAQQFPDLHSELNLSSLELGDSALYFCASSVGGHGTDTQYFGPGTRLTVL.

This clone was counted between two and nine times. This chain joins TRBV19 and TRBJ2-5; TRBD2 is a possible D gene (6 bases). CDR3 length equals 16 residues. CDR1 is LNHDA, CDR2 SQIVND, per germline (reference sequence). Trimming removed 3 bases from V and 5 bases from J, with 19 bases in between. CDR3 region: CASSISSWSGPETQYF. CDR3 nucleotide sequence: TGTGCCAGTAGTATTTCCTCCTGGAGCGGGCCCGAGACCCAGTACTTC.

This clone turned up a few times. The chain's CDR3 is CASRRSGGTPTQYF. CDR3 coding DNA: TGTGCCAGCAGGAGGAGCGGGGGGACCCCTACGCAGTATTTT. The J gene is TRBJ2-3, the V gene TRBV9; the match to TRBD2 covers 9 bases. V trimming: 5 bases; J trimming: 8 bases; junction bases outside the gene matches: 9. Germline CDR1 reads SGDLS; CDR2 reads YYNGEE. The CDR3 consists of 14 residues.

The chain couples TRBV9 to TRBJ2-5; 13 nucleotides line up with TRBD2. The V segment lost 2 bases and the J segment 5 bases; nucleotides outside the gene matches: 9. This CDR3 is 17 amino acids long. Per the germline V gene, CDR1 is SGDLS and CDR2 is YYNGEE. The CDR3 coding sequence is TGTGCCAGCAGCGTCGGCGGACTAGCGGGGGTTAGCGAGACCCAGTACTTC. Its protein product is CASSVGGLAGVSETQYF.

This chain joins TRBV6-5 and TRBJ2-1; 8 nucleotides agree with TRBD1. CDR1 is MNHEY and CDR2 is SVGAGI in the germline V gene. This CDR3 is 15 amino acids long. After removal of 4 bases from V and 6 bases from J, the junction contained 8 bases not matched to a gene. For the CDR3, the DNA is TGTGCCAGCAGTTCCCGGGCAGGGACAGGCAATGAGCAGTTCTTC. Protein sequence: CASSSRAGTGNEQFF.